One sample yielded the 26 T cell receptor beta chains listed below, sequenced in a study of blood T cell repertoires in COVID-19. Libraries were prepared by immunoSEQ multiplex PCR; TCRdb keeps only in-frame clonotypes and omits some of them. Altogether tens of thousands of clones are present, 65% to 80% being singletons, with the ten largest covering 23%. The sequenced sample consisted of peripheral blood. The receptors were sampled from a human donor in a cohort sampled during active COVID-19.

This clone was observed at least ten times. V usage is TRBV4-2 and J usage is TRBJ2-5; 9 bases are shared with TRBD2. V was clipped by 2 bases and J by 5 bases; unmatched bases: 9. The CDR3 has 16 residues. CDR1 and CDR2 from the germline V gene are LGHNA and YNFKEQ. CDR3 loop: CASSQSASTSGETQYF. The CDR3 DNA follows: TGTGCCAGCAGCCAAAGCGCGTCAACTAGCGGGGAGACCCAGTACTTC.

The rearrangement joins TRBV7-2 to TRBJ2-1; the D gene is possibly TRBD1 (7 bases). The V and J ends lost 4 bases and 3 bases respectively, with 22 bases between them. The germline gives CDR1 SGHTA, CDR2 FQGNSA. The CDR3 contains 18 residues. The CDR3 DNA is TGTGCCAGCAGCTCCCTCCGACAGGGTGGGGGACTCTACAATGAGCAGTTCTTC. It encodes CASSSLRQGGGLYNEQFF. The complete variable domain, with remaining parts taken from reference TRBV7-2 and TRBJ2-1, reads GAGVSQSPSNKVTEKGKDVELRCDPISGHTALYWYRQSLGQGLEFLIYFQGNSAPDKSGLPSDRFSAERTGGSVSTLTIQRTQQEDSAVYLCASSSLRQGGGLYNEQFFGPGTRLTVL.

As for this clone: The same CDR3 can be traced to other DNA sequences in this sample. The rearrangement joins TRBV28 to TRBJ2-7; 8 bases are a match to TRBD2. The CDR3 spans 15 residues. Germline values: CDR1 MDHEN, CDR2 SYDVKM. V shed 3 bases, J shed 1 base, and the junction held 5 bases outside the gene matches. CDR3 nucleotides: TGTGCCAGCAGTTTGCCGGGAGGGCCATCCTACGAGCAGTACTTC. Protein sequence: CASSLPGGPSYEQYF.

The chain is built from TRBV5-4 and TRBJ2-2, with TRBD2 matching 7 bases. In germline, CDR1 is SGHNT, CDR2 YYREEE (reference sequence). CDR3 length equals 14 residues. The V segment lost 1 base and the J segment 5 bases; nucleotides outside the gene matches: 2. CDR3 bases: TGTGCCAGCAGCTTGTCGGGAGGTACCGGGGAGCTGTTTTTT. Protein: CASSLSGGTGELFF. The full variable domain, completed using reference TRBV5-4 and TRBJ2-2, is ETGVTQSPTHLIKTRGQQVTLRCSSQSGHNTVSWYQQALGQGPQFIFQYYREEENGRGNFPPRFSGLQFPNYSSELNVNALELDDSALYLCASSLSGGTGELFFGEGSRLTVL.

Only one count was recorded for this clone. The chain employs TRBV25-1 and TRBJ2-1; 8 bases align to TRBD1. Per the germline V gene, CDR1 is MGHDK and CDR2 is SYGVNS. Germline trimming cut 4 bases from V and 6 bases from J; bases unmatched to any gene: 5. The CDR3 spans 14 residues. The CDR3 bases are TGTGCCAGCAGTGGGGACAGGATAGGCAATGAGCAGTTCTTC. Translating it yields CASSGDRIGNEQFF.

This chain joins TRBV28 and TRBJ2-1; TRBD1 aligns across 8 bases. The CDR3 extends over 15 amino acids. CDR1 is MDHEN and CDR2 is SYDVKM in the germline V gene. With V trimmed by 5 bases and J by 4 bases, 7 bases remained unmatched. The CDR3 region has the DNA TGTGCCAGCAGTGAAAGACAGGGGCAGTACAATGAGCAGTTCTTC. Its translation is CASSERQGQYNEQFF.

CDR3 sequence reads: CAVPNRNPPYNEQFF. The CDR3 nucleotides read TGTGCCGTACCCAACAGGAACCCCCCCTACAATGAGCAGTTCTTC. The chain joins TRBV6-5 to TRBJ2-1, with D possibly TRBD1 on 5 matching bases. V dropped 11 bases and J dropped 2 bases, with 19 bases sitting between them. Germline CDR1 is MNHEY and CDR2 is SVGAGI. This CDR3 spans 15 amino acids.

The chain combines TRBV9 with TRBJ2-3; D perhaps matches TRBD2 (5 bases). The length of the CDR3 is 14 residues. Germline loops: CDR1 SGDLS, CDR2 YYNGEE. Trimming left V 3 bases short and J 5 bases short, with 13 bases between. The CDR3 coding sequence is TGTGCCAGCAGCGCCCTAGGGAGAAAAGATACGCAGTATTTT. Protein product: CASSALGRKDTQYF.

CDR3 bases: TGTGCCAGCAGCAAGACAGTTAAGACTGAAGCTTTCTTT. The encoded protein is CASSKTVKTEAFF. V and J are TRBV9 and TRBJ1-1; tentative D call: TRBD1 (5 bases). V shed 4 bases and J shed 5 bases, with 12 bases lying between them. There are 13 residues in the CDR3. Germline V CDR1 and CDR2: SGDLS, YYNGEE.

This CDR3 reads CASSEQGAGFDNEQFF. The CDR3 region has the DNA TGTGCCAGCAGTGAGCAGGGGGCGGGTTTTGATAATGAGCAGTTCTTC. The rearrangement joins TRBV2 to TRBJ2-1, with 8 bases that match TRBD1. V was pared by 3 bases and J by 7 bases, with 11 bases of the junction left unmatched. The germline CDR1 and CDR2 sequences are SNHLY and FYNNEI. The CDR3 has 16 residues. Using reference TRBV2 and TRBJ2-1 for the parts outside the CDR3, the full variable domain is EPEVTQTPSHQVTQMGQEVILRCVPISNHLYFYWYRQILGQKVEFLVSFYNNEISEKSEIFDDQFSVERPDGSNFTLKIRSTKLEDSAMYFCASSEQGAGFDNEQFFGPGTRLTVL.

This sequence joins TRBV5-6 and TRBJ2-5; 7 bases align to TRBD1. Germline lookup yields CDR1 SGHDT and CDR2 YYEEEE. The CDR3 is 14 residues long. J lost 1 base, V lost 5 bases, and 5 bases had no gene match. This chain's CDR3 is CASSQGTVQETQYF. The DNA for the CDR3 is TGTGCCAGCAGTCAGGGGACAGTCCAAGAGACCCAGTACTTC.

The chain couples TRBV28 to TRBJ1-2, with D uncertain. The CDR3 is 14 residues long. Germline CDR1 and CDR2: MDHEN and SYDVKM. Trimming took 2 bases from V and 2 from J, leaving 9 bases between them. CDR3 nucleotides: TGTGCCAGCAGTTTAGGGCAGCCCAACTATGGCTACACCTTC. This gives the protein CASSLGQPNYGYTF.

CDR3 in amino acids: CASSSGQTQNTGELFF. In DNA, the CDR3 is TGTGCCAGCAGCTCTGGACAGACACAGAACACCGGGGAGCTGTTTTTT. The chain recombines TRBV7-9 with TRBJ2-2, with a tentative D call TRBD1 (6 bases). CDR1 and CDR2 (germline): SEHNR, FQNEAQ (reference sequence). Trimming shortened V by 4 bases and J by 1 base, and 13 bases separated the two germline ends. CDR3 length: 16 amino acids. Full variable domain (outside the CDR3, taken from reference TRBV7-9 and TRBJ2-2): DTGVSQNPRHKITKRGQNVTFRCDPISEHNRLYWYRQTLGQGPEFLTYFQNEAQLEKSRLLSDRFSAERPKGSFSTLEIQRTEQGDSAMYLCASSSGQTQNTGELFFGEGSRLTVL.

This sequence joins TRBV19 and TRBJ2-5, with 9 bases matching TRBD1. The CDR3 consists of 14 residues. CDR1 and CDR2 (germline): LNHDA, SQIVND (reference sequence). After removal of 4 bases from V and 0 bases from J, the junction contained 0 bases not matched to a gene. The CDR3 sequence is CASSRTGDQETQYF. As DNA, the CDR3 is TGTGCCAGTAGTAGGACAGGGGACCAAGAGACCCAGTACTTC.

The rearrangement joins TRBV28 to TRBJ2-1; TRBD2 is a possible D gene (6 bases). The CDR3 runs 14 residues. The V end lost 10 bases, the J end lost 3 bases, and 16 bases lay between the germline ends. Looked up from germline, CDR1 is MDHEN and CDR2 is SYDVKM. CDR3 in amino acids: CATGGGVGYNEQFF. The DNA of the CDR3 is TGTGCCACCGGGGGAGGAGTGGGCTACAATGAGCAGTTCTTC.

The chain links TRBV6-1 to TRBJ1-6; D remains unclear. CDR1 is MNHNS, CDR2 SASEGT, per germline. The germline V and J ends were trimmed by 3 bases and 8 bases, with 14 bases remaining between them. The CDR3 contains 15 residues. CDR3 coding DNA: TGTGCCAGCAGTGATCGGGAGGGATGGGATTCACCCCTCCACTTT. Amino acid sequence: CASSDREGWDSPLHF.

The chain is built from TRBV5-1 and TRBJ1-3; maybe TRBD1 (5 bases). The CDR3 totals 14 residues. Germline lookup yields CDR1 SGHRS and CDR2 YFSETQ. Trimming pared 0 bases from V and 4 bases from J, leaving 8 bases between. CDR3 in amino acids: CASSLDRNGNTIYF. The CDR3 DNA reads TGCGCCAGCAGCTTGGACAGGAACGGAAACACCATATATTTT.

The chain is built from TRBV15 and TRBJ2-7, with 8 bases that match TRBD1. The junction had 3 bases not matched to a gene; V was cut back by 0 bases and J by 2 bases. Germline lookup yields CDR1 LNHNV and CDR2 YYDKDF (reference sequence). The CDR3 extends over 15 amino acids. The CDR3 reads CATSREPGQAYEQYF. DNA for the CDR3: TGTGCCACCAGCAGAGAGCCGGGACAGGCCTACGAGCAGTACTTC.

This chain links TRBV18 with TRBJ1-2, with a possible D match to TRBD1 (6 bases). Germline CDR1 and CDR2: KGHSH and LQKENI. V lost 3 bases, J lost 4 bases, and 15 bases lay in between. CDR3 size: 15 residues. The CDR3 sequence is CASSPDPTGGYGYTF. In DNA, the CDR3 is TGTGCCAGCTCACCGGATCCGACAGGCGGCTATGGCTACACCTTC.

J is TRBJ1-6 and V is TRBV28; 8 positions match TRBD1. The V segment lost 6 bases and the J segment 9 bases; nucleotides outside the gene matches: 19. The CDR3 is 18 amino acids. The germline V gene encodes CDR1 MDHEN and CDR2 SYDVKM. The CDR3 DNA follows: TGTGCCAGCAGCCCCGCCGGCAGGGGGCGAATCGGACCTTCACCCCTCCACTTT. Translation gives CASSPAGRGRIGPSPLHF.

This chain joins TRBV6-5 and TRBJ1-1; D is possibly TRBD1 (5 bases). V was trimmed by 6 bases and J by 1 base, leaving 9 bases between them. The CDR3 loop spans 13 amino acids. Germline CDR1 is MNHEY and CDR2 is SVGAGI. The CDR3 DNA is TGTGCCAGCAGCGCGGACACGAACACTGAAGCTTTCTTT. It specifies CASSADTNTEAFF.

The rearrangement joins TRBV24-1 to TRBJ1-2; the D gene is possibly TRBD1 (5 bases). Trimming removed 4 bases at V and 11 bases at J, with 13 bases between. CDR1 is KGHDR and CDR2 is SFDVKD in the germline V gene. The CDR3 runs to 12 residues. Written as DNA, the CDR3 is TGTGCCACCAGTGACCTCGGAGGGGTATACACCTTC. Protein: CATSDLGGVYTF.

The gene calls are TRBV3-1 (or the pseudogene TRBV3-2) and TRBJ2-6; D is unresolved. CDR3 length: 15 amino acids. With 3 bases removed from V and 0 bases from J, the gap between germline ends came to 6 bases. Germline CDR1 reads LGHDT; CDR2 reads YNNKEL (reference sequence). The CDR3 coding sequence is TGTGCCAGCAGCCAGGCAAGCTCTGGGGCCAACGTCCTGACTTTC. This codes for CASSQASSGANVLTF.

V is TRBV5-1 and J is TRBJ2-7; 7 nucleotides match TRBD1. The CDR3 has 14 residues. CDR1 and CDR2 from the germline V gene are SGHRS and YFSETQ. The V segment lost 0 bases and the J segment 3 bases; nucleotides outside the gene matches: 3. In DNA, the CDR3 is TGCGCCAGCAGCTTGGGACAGGGTGTCTACGAGCAGTACTTC. Its protein product is CASSLGQGVYEQYF. Complete variable domain (other parts from reference TRBV5-1 and TRBJ2-7): KAGVTQTPRYLIKTRGQQVTLSCSPISGHRSVSWYQQTPGQGLQFLFEYFSETQRNKGNFPGRFSGRQFSNSRSEMNVSTLELGDSALYLCASSLGQGVYEQYFGPGTRLTVT.

This chain uses TRBV11-3 with TRBJ2-2; possible D gene TRBD2, 6 bases. The CDR3 sequence is 15 residues long. Germline V gives CDR1 SGHNT, CDR2 YENEEA. V was pared by 2 bases and J by 3 bases, with 10 bases between. In nucleotides, the CDR3 is TGTGCCAGCAGCTTACGCGGGGCGGACACCGGGGAGCTGTTTTTT. This translates into CASSLRGADTGELFF.

The chain's CDR3 is CASSVLGTSGRARYNEQFF. The CDR3 DNA reads TGTGCCAGCAGCGTTCTAGGGACTAGCGGGAGGGCGAGGTACAATGAGCAGTTCTTC. V gene TRBV5-4 combines with J gene TRBJ2-1, with 16 bases aligning to TRBD2. V lost 4 bases and J lost 4; bases outside the gene matches: 11. Germline CDR1 and CDR2: SGHNT and YYREEE (reference sequence). The CDR3 has 19 amino acids.